Below, one T cell receptor beta chain is given with its context. The antigen remains undetermined. Presence of unique molecular identifiers characterized the TCR beta cDNA libraries. T cells, 1 to 10 million of them, yielded about 500,000 cDNA molecules. TCRdb redid the calling of the PCR reads with MiXCR, one entry per CDR3 protein. Of about 820,000 distinct CDR3 sequences listed, about 50% were seen once; the top ten hold 4.6%. This entry belongs to a study of post-analysis software for immune sequencing data. The study, taken as a whole, reports: Normalized Chao1 diversity in multiple sclerosis patients fell significantly below that of controls. Compared with controls, patients had more of about 5 TRBV segments, including TRBV5-6, TRBV5-1 and TRBV20-1. Strong co-clustering by F measure linked samples that shared a preparation batch.

After removal of 3 bases from V and 4 bases from J, the junction contained 10 bases not matched to a gene. Germline loops: CDR1 MNHEY, CDR2 SVGAGI. This CDR3 has 16 amino acids. Material: blood. J is TRBJ1-1 and V is TRBV6-5, with TRBD1 matching over 8 bases. This receptor was taken from a girl aged 10 to 17 with multiple sclerosis. The CDR3: CASSYRSGGWGTEAFF. CDR3 in DNA: TGTGCCAGCAGTTATCGGTCAGGGGGCTGGGGCACTGAAGCTTTCTTT.